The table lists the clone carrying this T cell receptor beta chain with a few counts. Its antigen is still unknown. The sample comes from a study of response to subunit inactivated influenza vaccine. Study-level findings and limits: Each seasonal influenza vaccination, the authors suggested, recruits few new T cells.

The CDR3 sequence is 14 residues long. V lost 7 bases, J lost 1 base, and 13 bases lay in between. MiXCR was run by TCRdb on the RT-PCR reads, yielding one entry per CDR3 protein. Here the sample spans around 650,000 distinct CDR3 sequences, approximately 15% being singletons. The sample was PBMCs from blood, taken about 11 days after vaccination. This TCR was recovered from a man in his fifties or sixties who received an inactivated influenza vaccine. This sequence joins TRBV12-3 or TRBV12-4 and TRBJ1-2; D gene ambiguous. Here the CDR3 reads CASTLSGSNYGYTF. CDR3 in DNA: TGTGCCAGCACCCTTAGTGGCAGTAACTATGGCTACACCTTC.